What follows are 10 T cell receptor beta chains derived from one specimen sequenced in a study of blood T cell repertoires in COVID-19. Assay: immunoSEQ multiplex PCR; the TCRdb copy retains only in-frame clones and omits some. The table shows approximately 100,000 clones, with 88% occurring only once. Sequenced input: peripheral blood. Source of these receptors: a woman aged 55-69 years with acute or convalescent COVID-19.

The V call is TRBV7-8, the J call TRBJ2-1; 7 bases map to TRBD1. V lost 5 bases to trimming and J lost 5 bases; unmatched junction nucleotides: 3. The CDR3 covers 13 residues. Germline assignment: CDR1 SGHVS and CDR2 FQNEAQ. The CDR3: CASSPDRNNEQFF. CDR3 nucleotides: TGTGCCAGCAGCCCGGACAGGAACAATGAGCAGTTCTTC.

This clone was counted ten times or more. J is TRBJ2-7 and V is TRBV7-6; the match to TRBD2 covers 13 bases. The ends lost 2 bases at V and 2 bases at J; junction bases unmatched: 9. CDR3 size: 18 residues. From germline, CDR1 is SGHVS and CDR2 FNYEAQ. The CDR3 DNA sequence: TGTGCCAGCAGCTTAAAACTAGCGGGAGGGCCGTTCGCCTACGAGCAGTACTTC. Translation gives CASSLKLAGGPFAYEQYF.

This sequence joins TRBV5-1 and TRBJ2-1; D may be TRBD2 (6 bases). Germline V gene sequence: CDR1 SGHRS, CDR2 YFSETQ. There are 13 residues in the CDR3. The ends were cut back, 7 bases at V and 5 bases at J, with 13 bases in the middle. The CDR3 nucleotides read TGCGCCAGCCAGGGACTTACGAACAATGAGCAGTTCTTC. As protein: CASQGLTNNEQFF.

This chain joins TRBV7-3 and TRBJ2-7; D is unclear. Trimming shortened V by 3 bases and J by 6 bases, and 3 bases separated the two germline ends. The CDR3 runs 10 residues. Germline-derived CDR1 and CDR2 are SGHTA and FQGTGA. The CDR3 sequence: CASSFSEQYV. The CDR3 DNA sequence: TGTGCCAGCAGCTTCTCCGAGCAGTACGTC.

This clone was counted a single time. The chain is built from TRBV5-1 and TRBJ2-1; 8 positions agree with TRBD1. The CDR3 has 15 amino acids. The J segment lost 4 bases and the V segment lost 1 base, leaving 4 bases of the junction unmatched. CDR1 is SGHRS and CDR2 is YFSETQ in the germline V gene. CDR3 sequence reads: CASSLSTGVYNEQFF. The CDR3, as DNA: TGCGCCAGCAGCTTGTCGACAGGGGTGTACAATGAGCAGTTCTTC.

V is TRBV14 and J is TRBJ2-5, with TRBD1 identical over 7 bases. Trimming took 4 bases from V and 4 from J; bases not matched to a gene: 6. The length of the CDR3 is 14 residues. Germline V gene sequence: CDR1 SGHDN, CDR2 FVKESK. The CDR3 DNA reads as TGTGCCAGCAGCCTTACAGGGGCGGGAGAGACCCAGTACTTC. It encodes CASSLTGAGETQYF.

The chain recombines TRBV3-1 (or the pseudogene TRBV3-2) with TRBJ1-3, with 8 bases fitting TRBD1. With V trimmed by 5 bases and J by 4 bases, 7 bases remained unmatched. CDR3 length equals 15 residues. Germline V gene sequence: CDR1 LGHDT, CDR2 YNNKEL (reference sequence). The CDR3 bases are TGTGCCAGCAGCTCGACAGGGGCGGCGGGAAACACCATATATTTT. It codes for CASSSTGAAGNTIYF.

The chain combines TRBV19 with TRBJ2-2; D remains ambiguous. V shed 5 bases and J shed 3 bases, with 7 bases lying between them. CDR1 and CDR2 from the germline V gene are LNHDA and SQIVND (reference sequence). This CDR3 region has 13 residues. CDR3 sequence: CASSGVDTGELFF. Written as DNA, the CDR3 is TGTGCCAGTAGTGGAGTGGACACCGGGGAGCTGTTTTTT.

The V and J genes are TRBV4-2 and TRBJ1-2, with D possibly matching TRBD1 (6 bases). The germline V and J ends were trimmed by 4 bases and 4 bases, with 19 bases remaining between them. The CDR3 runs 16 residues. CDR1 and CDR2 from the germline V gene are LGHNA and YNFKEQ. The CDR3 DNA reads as TGTGCCAGCAGCCCCGGTGGGGGGGGCGCTTCCTATGGCTACACCTTC. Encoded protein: CASSPGGGGASYGYTF.

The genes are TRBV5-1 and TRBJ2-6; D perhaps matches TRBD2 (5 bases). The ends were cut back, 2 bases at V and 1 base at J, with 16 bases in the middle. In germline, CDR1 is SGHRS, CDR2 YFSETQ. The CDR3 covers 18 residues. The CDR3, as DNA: TGCGCCAGCAGCTTAGTTCCGGGATCGGGGTCTGGGGCCAACGTCCTGACTTTC. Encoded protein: CASSLVPGSGSGANVLTF.